The entry below gives a single T cell receptor (beta chain) sequence along with its context. The CDR3 runs to 15 residues. In germline, CDR1 is SGHNT, CDR2 YYREEE (reference sequence). V was shortened by 0 bases and J by 2 bases, with 9 bases between the two germline ends. This sample is drawn from a study of blood T cell repertoires in COVID-19. The assay was immunoSEQ multiplex PCR, and TCRdb's table has in-frame clones only and misses some. This repertoire shows 110,000 to 150,000 clones, around 80% found once; its top ten account for about 4%. Sequenced sample: peripheral blood. This chain links TRBV5-4 with TRBJ2-1; D remains ambiguous. The TCR sequence derives from a man in his 60s with acute or convalescent COVID-19. In DNA, the CDR3 is TGTGCCAGCAGCTTGGAAACAGCTACCTACAATGAGCAGTTCTTC. Encoded protein: CASSLETATYNEQFF.